Shown below are 16 T cell receptor beta chains from a single sample sequenced in a study of CXCR3-negative and CXCR3-positive naive CD8 T cells. Libraries were UMI-labeled 5' RACE TRB cDNA. From the 5' RACE reads, TCRdb lists one entry per CDR3 protein and no DNA. The sample includes thousands of distinct CDR3 sequences. Sequenced sample: naive CXCR3- CD8+ T cells from blood. Subset described: CD45RO-CCR7+CD27+CD95- naive CD8+ T cells lacking CXCR3 (TNR3-). Every receptor here comes from a human donor in good health. Some clones in this sample may be carry-over from other donors' samples.

The chain uses TRBV2 and TRBJ2-3; the TRBD2 assignment by TCRdb is unverifiable without DNA. The germline gives CDR1 SNHLY, CDR2 FYNNEI. This CDR3 has 16 residues. The CDR3 sequence: CASSPLGGGQTDTQYF.

The chain uses TRBV19 and TRBJ1-4. The CDR3 length is 15 residues. Germline V gives CDR1 LNHDA, CDR2 SQIVND (reference sequence). The CDR3 spells CASSIYLATNEKLFF.

J is TRBJ1-1 and V is TRBV7-6. This CDR3 comprises 14 residues. In germline, CDR1 is SGHVS, CDR2 FNYEAQ. The chain's CDR3 is CASSYGEQDTEAFF.

This clonotype is identified as medium-sized from frequency. V and J are TRBV5-1 and TRBJ2-2; TCRdb designates TRBD1, a call that cannot be tested without DNA. The CDR3 contains 16 residues. Germline loops: CDR1 SGHRS, CDR2 YFSETQ. The CDR3 is CASSLGDGANTGELFF.

The rearrangement joins TRBV20-1 to TRBJ1-5; TCRdb names TRBD1, which stays unverified in the absence of DNA. Germline V gives CDR1 DFQATT, CDR2 SNEGSKA (reference sequence). The CDR3 is 18 amino acids. This CDR3 reads CSARGPKLMTGANQPQHF.

The chain has TRBV27 and TRBJ2-7; TCRdb indicates TRBD1, and absent DNA this call remains unverified. The CDR3 loop spans 15 amino acids. Germline V gene data show CDR1 as MNHEY and CDR2 as SMNVEV (reference sequence). The CDR3 here is CASASAGTGTYEQYF.

The chain couples TRBV20-1 to TRBJ2-3; there is no DNA to check the TCRdb D call of TRBD1. Germline V gene sequence: CDR1 DFQATT, CDR2 SNEGSKA (reference sequence). This CDR3 has 17 residues. The chain's CDR3 is CSAKAPLDAGGTDTQYF.

The chain uses TRBV19 and TRBJ1-5. CDR3 size: 14 residues. Germline V gene data show CDR1 as LNHDA and CDR2 as SQIVND (reference sequence). The CDR3 spells CASSMFEMGQPQHF.

V is TRBV12-5 and J is TRBJ2-5. Germline V gene lookup returns CDR1 LGHNT and CDR2 FRNRAP. This CDR3 contains 11 residues. Here the CDR3 reads CASGIQETQYF.

The rearrangement uses TRBV28 and TRBJ2-5; TCRdb selects TRBD1, and the lack of DNA leaves this call unchecked. CDR3 length: 15 amino acids. CDR1 and CDR2 from the germline V gene are MDHEN and SYDVKM. CDR3 residues: CASSFNRGPQETQYF.

The V gene is TRBV5-1, the J gene TRBJ2-7; the D call from TCRdb, TRBD1, cannot be confirmed without DNA. Germline V gives CDR1 SGHRS, CDR2 YFSETQ. This CDR3 is built from 14 residues. The CDR3 loop is CASSLPDSSYEQYF.

The rearrangement uses TRBV2 and TRBJ2-1. This CDR3 comprises 14 residues. The germline V gene encodes CDR1 SNHLY and CDR2 FYNNEI. The CDR3 reads CASSEGSSYNEQFF. The full variable domain, rest sourced from reference TRBV2 and TRBJ2-1, is EPEVTQTPSHQVTQMGQEVILRCVPISNHLYFYWYRQILGQKVEFLVSFYNNEISEKSEIFDDQFSVERPDGSNFTLKIRSTKLEDSAMYFCASSEGSSYNEQFFGPGTRLTVL.

This sequence joins TRBV19 and TRBJ1-1. The CDR3 is 16 residues long. Germline V lookup: CDR1 LNHDA, CDR2 SQIVND (reference sequence). CDR3 residues: CASSIPTEWGITEAFF.

The rearrangement uses TRBV29-1 and TRBJ2-1; the D call from TCRdb, TRBD1, cannot be confirmed without DNA. CDR3 length equals 15 residues. Germline values: CDR1 SQVTM, CDR2 ANQGSEA. The CDR3 is CSVEHRVSSYNEQFF.

V and J are TRBV13 and TRBJ2-7; TCRdb reports TRBD1, a call that lacks DNA to check it against. The germline CDR1 and CDR2 sequences are PRHDT and FYEKMQ (reference sequence). The CDR3 is made up of 15 amino acids. CDR3 sequence reads: CASSYRETERYEQYF.

V usage is TRBV6-5 and J usage is TRBJ2-7; TCRdb's D call of TRBD2 is untestable without DNA. The CDR3 is 16 amino acids. The germline V gene has CDR1 MNHEY and CDR2 SVGAGI. Here the CDR3 reads CASSAGTSGTPYEQYF.